Reported below is one TCR beta chain. The sample originates from a study of T cells expressing NK-cell markers. The length of the CDR3 is 14 residues. The germline gives CDR1 SQVTM, CDR2 ANQGSEA. TCRdb reprocessed the 5' RACE reads and keeps a single row for each CDR3 protein, giving no DNA. The sample includes over 350,000 distinct CDR3 sequences. V gene TRBV29-1 combines with J gene TRBJ2-2; there is no DNA to check the TCRdb D call of TRBD1. This TCR was sampled from a woman aged 45 to 65 in good health. The sample taken for sequencing was blood T cells: a sorted CD56 or NKG2C T cell subset, CD4+ or CD8+ T cells, or bulk PBMC T cells (not recorded which). The CDR3 reads CSVEGQGSTGELFF.